Presented here are 10 T cell receptor beta chains from one specimen sequenced in a study of T-cell memory formation after mild COVID-19. TCRdb itself ran the 5' RACE reads through MiXCR, one entry per CDR3 protein. Of a few hundred thousand distinct CDR3 sequences detected, around 28% appear once; the ten largest clones hold approximately 13%. Sequenced input: PBMCs or a T cell subset sorted from them (not recorded which). All receptors come from an adult woman who had mild COVID-19 (a few samples of this study predate the infection). Cell type and time point are not known.

The V call is TRBV9, the J call TRBJ2-1, with D perhaps matching TRBD2 (5 bases). Trimming pared 4 bases from V and 2 bases from J, leaving 10 bases between. The CDR3 spans 14 residues. Germline V CDR1 and CDR2: SGDLS, YYNGEE. CDR3 coding DNA: TGTGCCAGCAGCCCGCGGGCGACCTACAATGAGCAGTTCTTC. Protein product: CASSPRATYNEQFF.

This clonotype was observed a handful of times. The rearrangement joins TRBV30 to TRBJ2-7; 14 bases fit TRBD2. There are 20 residues in the CDR3. In germline, CDR1 is GTSNPN, CDR2 SVGIG (reference sequence). V dropped 2 bases and J dropped 0; count of bases not matched to a gene: 15. This CDR3 reads CAWSFTPGLAGVGSSYEQYF. CDR3 DNA: TGTGCCTGGAGTTTCACCCCGGGACTAGCGGGAGTTGGGAGCTCCTACGAGCAGTACTTC.

The sample holds a few counts of this clonotype. The chain has TRBV5-1 and TRBJ2-5; 7 bases line up with TRBD2. The CDR3 spans 15 residues. The J segment lost 2 bases and the V segment lost 0 bases, leaving 4 bases of the junction unmatched. In germline, CDR1 is SGHRS, CDR2 YFSETQ. CDR3 sequence: CASSLAGRGQETQYF. The CDR3 DNA is TGCGCCAGCAGCTTGGCCGGGCGGGGGCAAGAGACCCAGTACTTC.

The chain employs TRBV10-3 and TRBJ2-1; D assignment may be TRBD1 or TRBD2 (6 bases each). V was cut by 8 bases and J by 5 bases, with 10 bases left in between. The CDR3 totals 12 residues. Germline-derived CDR1 and CDR2 are ENHRY and SYGVKD. CDR3 amino acids: CAIEGGDNEQFF. CDR3 nucleotides: TGTGCCATCGAGGGGGGCGACAATGAGCAGTTCTTC.

The rearrangement uses TRBV5-1 and TRBJ1-1; D is unresolved. This CDR3 has 15 amino acids. Trimming took off 4 bases at V and 1 base at J, with 14 bases between the two ends. CDR1 SGHRS and CDR2 YFSETQ come from the germline V gene. CDR3 sequence (DNA): TGCGCCAGCAGCGGTCGGGCAGGACGGAACACTGAAGCTTTCTTT. Translation gives CASSGRAGRNTEAFF.

This clonotype was seen more than once but under ten times. The chain combines TRBV5-1 with TRBJ1-2; D perhaps matches TRBD1 (6 bases). V lost 0 bases, J lost 7 bases, and 13 bases lay in between. This CDR3 is built from 14 residues. Germline V gene data show CDR1 as SGHRS and CDR2 as YFSETQ. Here the CDR3 reads CASSLEGRGFGYTF. In nucleotides, the CDR3 is TGCGCCAGCAGCTTGGAGGGCAGGGGCTTTGGCTACACCTTC.

The chain links TRBV6-5 to TRBJ2-5; D gene unclear. The germline V gene has CDR1 MNHEY and CDR2 SVGAGI. CDR3 length: 13 residues. The ends were cut back, 4 bases at V and 3 bases at J, with 9 bases in the middle. CDR3 region: CASSFHLKETQYF. CDR3 DNA sequence: TGTGCCAGCAGTTTCCACCTTAAAGAGACCCAGTACTTC.

This clonotype was seen more than once but under ten times. This chain joins TRBV12-3 or TRBV12-4 and TRBJ1-1; 9 nucleotides line up with TRBD1. V lost 3 bases and J lost 11; bases outside the gene matches: 7. The CDR3 has 13 residues. CDR3 nucleotide sequence: TGTGCCAGCAGTTTTCGCGGGACAGGGCTTGCTTTCTTT. Its translation: CASSFRGTGLAFF.

There are a few counts of this clonotype. The genes are TRBV7-2 and TRBJ2-7; 10 positions agree with TRBD2. The CDR3 has 17 residues. The V gene end was trimmed by 7 bases and the J gene end by 12 bases; junction bases not matched to a gene: 24. The germline V gene has CDR1 SGHTA and CDR2 FQGNSA. CDR3 sequence (DNA): TGTGCCAGCATCCAGAACCCCACCCTAGCGGGGGAAGCGATGCGGTACTTC. Its translation is CASIQNPTLAGEAMRYF.

The rearrangement links TRBV5-1 to TRBJ1-1, with D possibly matching TRBD1 (6 bases). The CDR3 has 14 amino acids. Germline V gene sequence: CDR1 SGHRS, CDR2 YFSETQ. Trimming cost V 4 bases and J 6 bases, with 16 bases left between them. The CDR3 region has the DNA TGCGCCAGCAGCCTGGACAGTCCGGGTTCTGAAGCTTTCTTT. The encoded protein is CASSLDSPGSEAFF.